This T cell receptor (beta chain) emerged from a study of OX40 agonist ivuxolimab in advanced cancers. For the study at large: Head and neck, renal cell, melanoma or hepatocellular carcinoma were the cancers that dose-escalation patients had. The dose-escalation cohort was approximately 81% male, with a mean age of around 60 years, ranging about 20 to 85.

Autoimmune disease history or systemic immunosuppression was exclusionary. This CDR3 contains 15 residues. V was clipped by 8 bases and J by 0 bases, with 15 bases between them. CDR1 and CDR2 (germline): MNHNS, SASEGT. This table comes from immunoSEQ multiplex PCR, and its TCRdb copy is limited to in-frame clones, with some not included. The table includes about 75,000 clones, 80% to 90% detected once. The receptor comes from an adult with an advanced solid tumor such as melanoma, head and neck, liver or kidney cancer. This specimen consisted of CD4+ or CD8+ T cells sorted from blood, obtained in a trial of the OX40 agonist ivuxolimab. The rearrangement uses TRBV6-1 and TRBJ2-3; D is unresolved. The CDR3 protein is CASQPTLTSTDTQYF. The DNA for the CDR3 is TGTGCCAGCCAACCGACCTTAACCAGCACAGATACGCAGTATTTT.